The clone carrying this T cell receptor (beta chain) has a single count. Authors' processing steps: Nucleated cell counts were estimated from reference gene primer amplification. Sequencing used immunoSEQ multiplex PCR; TCRdb keeps in-frame clones, though not all of them. The DNA was the basis for D and trimming; V, J and clone size are from that table. The sample lists about 41,000 clones, about 81% occurring once. Germline CDR1 MNHEY, CDR2 SVGAGI. Unmatched junction bases numbered 6, after V lost 10 bases and J lost 8 bases. The CDR3 is 11 amino acids. The data belong to a study of blood T cell repertoires in COVID-19.

The chain is built from TRBV6-5 and TRBJ1-2; 8 bases match TRBD1. This receptor was identified in a man in his forties or fifties with active or convalescent COVID-19. Sequenced sample: peripheral blood. CDR3 sequence: CATDRGNGYTF. The CDR3 DNA is TGTGCCACTGACAGGGGAAACGGCTACACCTTC.